Listed here are 27 T cell receptor beta chains from one sample, sequenced in a study of cytomegalovirus exposure and HLA in healthy donors. In the PCR, 60 Vbeta and 13 Jbeta primers were used. Sequencing used immunoSEQ multiplex PCR; TCRdb keeps in-frame clones, though not all of them. This table holds more than 75,000 clones, roughly 72% found once. Sequencing was carried out using PBMCs. These TCRs come from a woman in her 50s in good health and CMV-seropositive.

The CDR3 DNA reads as TGTGCCAGCAGCGTAGGAGCGGGAGATTTCAATGAGCAGTTCTTC. It codes for CASSVGAGDFNEQFF. The chain employs TRBV9 and TRBJ2-1, with 8 bases matching TRBD2. The V segment lost 0 bases and the J segment 6 bases; nucleotides outside the gene matches: 5. This CDR3 contains 15 residues. Germline-derived CDR1 and CDR2 are SGDLS and YYNGEE.

In this sample, this clone turned up once. V and J are TRBV11-2 and TRBJ1-2; D possibly corresponds to TRBD1 (5 bases). V lost 5 bases and J 7 bases, leaving 14 bases between the germline ends. Germline CDR1 is SGHAT and CDR2 is FQNNGV. The CDR3 spans 13 residues. CDR3 bases: TGTGCCAGCAGCAGGCAGGGACTGCTTGGCTACACCTTC. Its protein product is CASSRQGLLGYTF. Drawing the rest from reference TRBV11-2 and TRBJ1-2, the complete variable domain is EAGVAQSPRYKIIEKRQSVAFWCNPISGHATLYWYQQILGQGPKLLIQFQNNGVVDDSQLPKDRFSAERLKGVDSTLKIQPAKLEDSAVYLCASSRQGLLGYTFGSGTRLTVV.

This clone was seen just once. V usage is TRBV6-6 and J usage is TRBJ2-1; weak D call: TRBD2 (5 bases). The V end was cut by 5 bases, the J end by 3 bases, with 8 bases between. CDR3 length: 13 residues. The germline CDR1 and CDR2 sequences are MNHNY and SVGAGI (reference sequence). CDR3 in DNA: TGTGCCAGCAGTCTGACTAACTACAATGAGCAGTTCTTC. Translation: CASSLTNYNEQFF.

This chain uses TRBV2 with TRBJ1-2, with 7 nucleotides matching TRBD1. CDR1 SNHLY and CDR2 FYNNEI come from the germline V gene. Unmatched junction bases numbered 6, after V lost 5 bases and J lost 3 bases. The CDR3 length is 14 residues. Written as DNA, the CDR3 is TGTGCCAGCAGTTGGGACAGCCGGGACTATGGCTACACCTTC. Protein sequence: CASSWDSRDYGYTF.

V is TRBV28 and J is TRBJ1-1; 8 bases align to TRBD1. V gave up 8 bases and J gave up 0 bases; unmatched junction bases: 5. This CDR3 is built from 14 residues. Germline lookup yields CDR1 MDHEN and CDR2 SYDVKM. The CDR3: CASGRGLMNTEAFF. The CDR3 bases are TGTGCCAGCGGCAGGGGGCTTATGAACACTGAAGCTTTCTTT.

CDR3 sequence: CASSPPVGAKGEAFF. The CDR3 DNA reads TGTGCCAGCTCACCACCCGTGGGGGCTAAAGGTGAAGCTTTCTTT. The chain carries TRBV18 and TRBJ1-1; D might be TRBD1 (6 bases). Germline CDR1 is KGHSH and CDR2 is LQKENI. CDR3 length: 15 amino acids. Trimming removed 0 bases from V and 7 bases from J, with 15 bases in between. The whole variable domain, remainder taken from reference TRBV18 and TRBJ1-1, is NAGVMQNPRHLVRRRGQEARLRCSPMKGHSHVYWYRQLPEEGLKFMVYLQKENIIDESGMPKERFSAEFPKEGPSILRIQQVVRGDSAAYFCASSPPVGAKGEAFFGQGTRLTVV.

This clone was recorded a few times. The chain joins TRBV7-9 to TRBJ1-1, with TRBD1 as a possible D gene (6 bases). Trimming pared 5 bases from V and 1 base from J, leaving 14 bases between. The CDR3 extends over 15 amino acids. Germline lookup yields CDR1 SEHNR and CDR2 FQNEAQ (reference sequence). CDR3 in amino acids: CASSPHGGGNTEAFF. CDR3 DNA sequence: TGTGCCAGCAGCCCTCATGGGGGCGGGAACACTGAAGCTTTCTTT.

The chain carries TRBV2 and TRBJ2-1; 13 bases agree with TRBD2. CDR1 and CDR2 (germline): SNHLY, FYNNEI. The trim removed 4 bases at V and 4 bases at J, leaving 1 base unmatched. This CDR3 contains 15 residues. The CDR3 loop reads CASSGLAGGYNEQFF. In nucleotides, the CDR3 is TGTGCCAGCAGTGGACTAGCGGGAGGTTACAATGAGCAGTTCTTC.

This chain connects TRBV6-6 to TRBJ2-1; D is perhaps TRBD1 (5 bases). Trimming shortened V by 2 bases and J by 0 bases, and 11 bases separated the two germline ends. This CDR3 is 16 amino acids long. Germline-derived CDR1 and CDR2 are MNHNY and SVGAGI (reference sequence). In nucleotides, the CDR3 is TGTGCCAGCAGTTACCGGCAGGGCTTCTCCTACAATGAGCAGTTCTTC. Protein sequence: CASSYRQGFSYNEQFF.

The rearrangement links TRBV27 to TRBJ2-5; a possible D gene is TRBD1 (5 bases). Trimming took 6 bases from V and 5 from J, leaving 16 bases between them. The V gene's germline CDR1 is MNHEY and CDR2 SMNVEV (reference sequence). The CDR3 loop spans 14 amino acids. The DNA of the CDR3 is TGTGCCAGCAGAGGGGTACCTTTTACGGAGACCCAGTACTTC. The encoded protein is CASRGVPFTETQYF.

The chain recombines TRBV29-1 with TRBJ1-1, with 7 nucleotides matching TRBD1. The CDR3 runs 11 residues. Trimming removed 7 bases from V and 9 bases from J; junction bases left unmatched: 8. Germline V gene sequence: CDR1 SQVTM, CDR2 ANQGSEA. The CDR3 DNA follows: TGCAGCGCAGGACGGGACAGACAAGCTTTCTTT. Residues: CSAGRDRQAFF.

This clone was observed once. The chain recombines TRBV7-9 with TRBJ2-2, with 14 bases that match TRBD2. V was clipped by 3 bases and J by 0 bases; unmatched bases: 3. Germline CDR1 and CDR2: SEHNR and FQNEAQ (reference sequence). The CDR3 has 18 residues. The CDR3 nucleotides read TGTGCCAGCAGCTTCCCGACTAGCGGGAGGGCGAACACCGGGGAGCTGTTTTTT. Amino acids: CASSFPTSGRANTGELFF.

The V and J genes are TRBV30 and TRBJ2-6, with no clear D. V lost 0 bases to trimming and J lost 4 bases, with 19 bases between them. The CDR3 has 18 residues. Germline CDR1 GTSNPN, CDR2 SVGIG (reference sequence). Here the CDR3 reads CAWSVLVRRLSGANVLTF. CDR3 in DNA: TGTGCCTGGAGTGTACTTGTCAGGCGCTTGTCCGGGGCCAACGTCCTGACTTTC.

The rearrangement joins TRBV19 to TRBJ2-3; D is uncertain. The germline V gene encodes CDR1 LNHDA and CDR2 SQIVND (reference sequence). The CDR3 runs 14 residues. V gave up 6 bases and J gave up 2 bases, with 12 bases separating them. The CDR3 coding sequence is TGTGCCAGTAGATCGCTATCTCCCACAGATACGCAGTATTTT. This codes for CASRSLSPTDTQYF.

The chain recombines TRBV19 with TRBJ2-3; tentative D call: TRBD1 (5 bases). The CDR3 consists of 14 residues. The germline V gene has CDR1 LNHDA and CDR2 SQIVND (reference sequence). V was cut by 5 bases and J by 4 bases, with 13 bases left in between. CDR3 bases: TGTGCCAGTAGTGGGCCACAGGACGCAGATACGCAGTATTTT. Translated, it gives CASSGPQDADTQYF.

A single count supports this clone. The chain couples TRBV19 to TRBJ2-3; 7 positions match TRBD1. Germline V gene lookup returns CDR1 LNHDA and CDR2 SQIVND (reference sequence). V was clipped by 5 bases and J by 1 base; unmatched bases: 15. The CDR3 contains 18 residues. CDR3 nucleotide sequence: TGTGCCAGTAGTCCGCAGACGACAGGGTTGGGGGGCACAGATACGCAGTATTTT. The encoded protein is CASSPQTTGLGGTDTQYF.

The chain links TRBV15 to TRBJ1-5; D remains ambiguous. The germline V gene encodes CDR1 LNHNV and CDR2 YYDKDF (reference sequence). The length of the CDR3 is 19 residues. Trimming pared 4 bases from V and 0 bases from J, leaving 22 bases between. The CDR3 region has the DNA TGTGCCACCAGCAACGAAAAAAAGCGGGTTATGAATAGCAATCAGCCCCAGCATTTT. This gives the protein CATSNEKKRVMNSNQPQHF.

The table lists this clone with a few counts. In nucleotides, the CDR3 is TGCGCCAGCAGCTTGGCAGGGGGCAAAAACATTCAGTACTTC. The encoded protein is CASSLAGGKNIQYF. This chain links TRBV5-1 with TRBJ2-4, with 7 bases that match TRBD1. Germline values: CDR1 SGHRS, CDR2 YFSETQ. Trimming at V came to 0 bases and at J to 3 bases, leaving 0 bases not matched to a gene. The CDR3 sequence is 14 residues long.

This clone was counted a single time. This chain links TRBV5-6 with TRBJ2-7; D gene uncertain. The CDR3 has 14 amino acids. Germline CDR1 is SGHDT and CDR2 is YYEEEE. Trimming pared 0 bases from V and 3 bases from J, leaving 10 bases between. The CDR3 spells CASSLARNYYEQYF. CDR3 coding DNA: TGTGCCAGCAGCTTGGCGCGTAATTACTACGAGCAGTACTTC.

The CDR3 bases are TGTGCCAGCAGTGAAGGAGGCTATCAGCCCCAGCATTTT. Its protein is CASSEGGYQPQHF. V usage is TRBV25-1 and J usage is TRBJ1-5; D uncertain. The CDR3 loop spans 13 amino acids. Trimming cost V 2 bases and J 5 bases, with 7 bases left between them. The germline gives CDR1 MGHDK, CDR2 SYGVNS.

CDR3 sequence reads: CASSLRAGNTEAFF. The CDR3 DNA reads TGTGCCAGCAGCCTACGGGCGGGGAACACTGAAGCTTTCTTT. The genes are TRBV6-5 and TRBJ1-1; the D is unclear. CDR1 MNHEY and CDR2 SVGAGI come from the germline V gene. With 6 bases removed from V and 1 base from J, the gap between germline ends came to 12 bases. The CDR3 extends over 14 amino acids.

This chain links TRBV27 with TRBJ2-7; possible D gene TRBD2, 6 bases. The germline V gene encodes CDR1 MNHEY and CDR2 SMNVEV (reference sequence). The CDR3 has 14 amino acids. Trimming shortened V by 4 bases and J by 0 bases, and 10 bases separated the two germline ends. CDR3 amino acids: CASSWGESSYEQYF. CDR3 sequence (DNA): TGTGCCAGCAGTTGGGGGGAGAGCTCCTACGAGCAGTACTTC.

This clone was recorded only once. J is TRBJ1-4 and V is TRBV28, with 7 nucleotides matching TRBD1. The CDR3 contains 13 residues. Germline assignment: CDR1 MDHEN and CDR2 SYDVKM. Trimming took 7 bases from V and 8 from J; bases not matched to a gene: 7. DNA for the CDR3: TGTGCCAGCAATGCCAGACAGGGAGAAAAACTGTTTTTT. Amino acids: CASNARQGEKLFF.

This chain links TRBV18 with TRBJ2-7, with D tentatively TRBD1 (5 bases). The V end lost 0 bases, the J end lost 2 bases, and 11 bases lay between the germline ends. Germline V gene sequence: CDR1 KGHSH, CDR2 LQKENI. The CDR3 extends over 15 amino acids. The CDR3 is CASSPPEGAPYEQYF. DNA for the CDR3: TGTGCCAGCTCACCACCGGAAGGGGCCCCCTACGAGCAGTACTTC.

The chain's CDR3 is CASSSRDGLYEQYF. The DNA of the CDR3 is TGTGCCAGCAGCTCGCGGGACGGACTCTACGAGCAGTACTTC. The chain has TRBV7-6 and TRBJ2-7; possible D gene TRBD2, 6 bases. Trimming left V 4 bases short and J 3 bases short, with 13 bases between. CDR3 length equals 14 residues. Per the germline V gene, CDR1 is SGHVS and CDR2 is FNYEAQ.

The sample holds one count of this clone. A far larger clone differs by one base, so this is likely a read error. The chain uses TRBV4-1 and TRBJ2-7; D possibly corresponds to TRBD1 (7 bases). This CDR3 comprises 17 residues. Germline V lookup: CDR1 MGHRA, CDR2 YSYEKL. V lost 2 bases, J lost 0 bases, and 17 bases lay in between. DNA of the CDR3: TGCGCCAGCAGCCAATGGTCGACAGGGACTCTCTCCTACGAGCAGTACTTC. This translates into CASSQWSTGTLSYEQYF.

This sequence joins TRBV6-5 and TRBJ2-5; possibly TRBD2 for D (6 bases). CDR3 length: 15 amino acids. Trimming shortened V by 7 bases and J by 5 bases, and 20 bases separated the two germline ends. Germline loops: CDR1 MNHEY, CDR2 SVGAGI. CDR3 loop: CASTISWGGRETQYF. As DNA, the CDR3 is TGTGCCAGCACCATATCGTGGGGAGGCCGGGAGACCCAGTACTTC.